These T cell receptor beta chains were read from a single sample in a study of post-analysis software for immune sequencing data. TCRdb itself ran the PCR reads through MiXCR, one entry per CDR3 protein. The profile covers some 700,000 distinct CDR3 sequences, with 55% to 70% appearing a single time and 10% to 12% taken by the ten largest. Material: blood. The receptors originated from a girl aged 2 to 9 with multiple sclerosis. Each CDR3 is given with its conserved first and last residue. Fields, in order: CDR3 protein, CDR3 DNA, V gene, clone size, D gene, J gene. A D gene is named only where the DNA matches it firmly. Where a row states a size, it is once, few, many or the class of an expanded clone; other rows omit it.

cdr3_aa: CASMGQGYNEQFF
cdr3_nt: TGTGCCAGCATGGGACAGGGTTACAATGAGCAGTTCTTC
v_call: TRBV28
clone_size: few
d_call: TRBD1
j_call: TRBJ2-1

cdr3_aa: CASSSLGGNTEAFF
cdr3_nt: TGTGCCAGCAGCTCCCTTGGGGGGAACACTGAAGCTTTCTTT
v_call: TRBV7-9
clone_size: -
d_call: -
j_call: TRBJ1-1

cdr3_aa: CASSQPNKETQYF
cdr3_nt: TGTGCCAGCAGCCAACCTAACAAAGAGACCCAGTACTTC
v_call: TRBV13
clone_size: -
d_call: -
j_call: TRBJ2-5

cdr3_aa: CASNRENEQFF
cdr3_nt: TGTGCCAGCAACCGGGAGAATGAGCAGTTCTTC
v_call: TRBV2
clone_size: once
d_call: -
j_call: TRBJ2-1

cdr3_aa: CASSIDQMVNEQFF
cdr3_nt: TGTGCCAGCAGTATCGACCAAATGGTCAATGAGCAGTTCTTC
v_call: TRBV6-5
clone_size: -
d_call: -
j_call: TRBJ2-1

cdr3_aa: CSARPPPGGVGNEQFF
cdr3_nt: TGCAGTGCCAGGCCACCTCCGGGGGGGGTGGGGAATGAGCAGTTCTTC
v_call: TRBV20-1
clone_size: -
d_call: TRBD2
j_call: TRBJ2-1

cdr3_aa: CASSWAPSYEQYF
cdr3_nt: TGTGCCAGCAGTTGGGCTCCTTCCTACGAGCAGTACTTC
v_call: TRBV6-2/TRBV6-3
clone_size: many
d_call: -
j_call: TRBJ2-7

cdr3_aa: CASSPRQRPYEQYF
cdr3_nt: TGTGCCAGCAGCCCCCGACAGAGACCCTACGAGCAGTACTTC
v_call: TRBV9
clone_size: once
d_call: -
j_call: TRBJ2-7

cdr3_aa: CSVQQGGEQFF
cdr3_nt: TGCAGCGTTCAACAGGGAGGTGAGCAGTTCTTC
v_call: TRBV29-1
clone_size: few
d_call: -
j_call: TRBJ2-1

cdr3_aa: CASSFSSSSYEQYF
cdr3_nt: TGTGCCAGCAGTTTCTCTAGTAGCTCCTACGAGCAGTACTTC
v_call: TRBV12-3/TRBV12-4
clone_size: few
d_call: -
j_call: TRBJ2-7

cdr3_aa: CSVLIGGEGRETQYF
cdr3_nt: TGCAGCGTCCTAATCGGGGGGGAGGGCCGTGAGACCCAGTACTTC
v_call: TRBV29-1
clone_size: -
d_call: TRBD2
j_call: TRBJ2-5

cdr3_aa: CASSPGGQGWNEQFF
cdr3_nt: TGTGCCAGCAGCCCAGGGGGACAGGGGTGGAATGAGCAGTTCTTC
v_call: TRBV11-2
clone_size: -
d_call: TRBD1
j_call: TRBJ2-1

cdr3_aa: CAISDPNSNQPQHF
cdr3_nt: TGTGCCATCAGTGACCCCAATAGCAATCAGCCCCAGCATTTT
v_call: TRBV10-3
clone_size: -
d_call: -
j_call: TRBJ1-5

cdr3_aa: CASSRVDTGELFF
cdr3_nt: TGTGCCAGCAGCCGGGTGGACACCGGGGAGCTGTTTTTT
v_call: TRBV7-2
clone_size: -
d_call: -
j_call: TRBJ2-2

cdr3_aa: CSVSPGTKNEQFF
cdr3_nt: TGCAGCGTTAGCCCCGGGACAAAAAATGAGCAGTTCTTC
v_call: TRBV29-1
clone_size: -
d_call: -
j_call: TRBJ2-1

cdr3_aa: CASSLALSTFQETQYF
cdr3_nt: TGTGCCAGCAGCTTAGCGCTGAGTACTTTCCAAGAGACCCAGTACTTC
v_call: TRBV7-9
clone_size: few
d_call: -
j_call: TRBJ2-5

cdr3_aa: CASRRESGELFF
cdr3_nt: TGTGCCAGCAGGCGGGAGTCCGGGGAGCTGTTTTTT
v_call: TRBV7-9
clone_size: once
d_call: TRBD2
j_call: TRBJ2-2

cdr3_aa: CASSAPGLAEETQYF
cdr3_nt: TGTGCCAGCAGTGCCCCGGGACTAGCGGAAGAGACCCAGTACTTC
v_call: TRBV28
clone_size: -
d_call: TRBD2
j_call: TRBJ2-5

cdr3_aa: CASSARDRREQYF
cdr3_nt: TGTGCCAGCAGTGCTAGGGACAGGAGAGAGCAGTACTTC
v_call: TRBV28
clone_size: -
d_call: TRBD1
j_call: TRBJ2-7

cdr3_aa: CSARDLLGTQETQYF
cdr3_nt: TGCAGTGCTAGAGACCTCCTCGGGACCCAAGAGACCCAGTACTTC
v_call: TRBV20-1
clone_size: few
d_call: -
j_call: TRBJ2-5

cdr3_aa: CSASGTGVADTQYF
cdr3_nt: TGCAGTGCTTCCGGGACAGGGGTTGCAGATACGCAGTATTTT
v_call: TRBV20-1
clone_size: few
d_call: TRBD1
j_call: TRBJ2-3

cdr3_aa: CASSLLPEGETQYF
cdr3_nt: TGTGCCAGCAGCCTTCTCCCGGAGGGAGAGACCCAGTACTTC
v_call: TRBV7-3
clone_size: -
d_call: -
j_call: TRBJ2-5

cdr3_aa: CSVEEGAGVMAYEQFF
cdr3_nt: TGCAGCGTTGAAGAGGGAGCGGGAGTAATGGCGTATGAGCAGTTCTTC
v_call: TRBV29-1
clone_size: -
d_call: TRBD2
j_call: TRBJ2-1

cdr3_aa: CAISLTTGTGINEQFF
cdr3_nt: TGTGCCATCAGTCTTACTACCGGGACGGGGATCAATGAGCAGTTCTTC
v_call: TRBV10-3
clone_size: -
d_call: -
j_call: TRBJ2-1

cdr3_aa: CASSLAFLAAAKNIQYF
cdr3_nt: TGTGCCAGCAGCTTAGCGTTTCTAGCGGCTGCCAAAAACATTCAGTACTTC
v_call: TRBV7-2
clone_size: once
d_call: TRBD2
j_call: TRBJ2-4

cdr3_aa: CATSDPTGTGQETQYF
cdr3_nt: TGTGCCACCAGTGATCCGACCGGGACAGGGCAAGAGACCCAGTACTTC
v_call: TRBV24-1
clone_size: once
d_call: TRBD1
j_call: TRBJ2-5

cdr3_aa: CSVGPEEQFF
cdr3_nt: TGCAGCGTTGGGCCAGAAGAGCAGTTCTTC
v_call: TRBV29-1
clone_size: -
d_call: -
j_call: TRBJ2-1

cdr3_aa: CATSRDLGTSGGAYNEQFF
cdr3_nt: TGTGCCACCAGCAGAGATTTGGGGACTAGCGGGGGGGCCTACAATGAGCAGTTCTTC
v_call: TRBV15
clone_size: -
d_call: TRBD2
j_call: TRBJ2-1

cdr3_aa: CASSTPRLGTDTQYF
cdr3_nt: TGCGCCAGCAGCACACCGAGACTAGGCACAGATACGCAGTATTTT
v_call: TRBV5-1
clone_size: once
d_call: -
j_call: TRBJ2-3

cdr3_aa: CASSLGTLDLYGYTF
cdr3_nt: TGTGCCAGCAGCTTAGGTACACTCGACCTCTATGGCTACACCTTC
v_call: TRBV7-6
clone_size: -
d_call: -
j_call: TRBJ1-2

cdr3_aa: CASSFSRGNTEAFF
cdr3_nt: TGTGCCAGCAGTTTCTCTCGGGGGAACACTGAAGCTTTCTTT
v_call: TRBV12-3/TRBV12-4
clone_size: once
d_call: -
j_call: TRBJ1-1

cdr3_aa: CATSGRAEAFF
cdr3_nt: TGTGCCACCTCGGGGAGGGCTGAAGCTTTCTTT
v_call: TRBV12-3/TRBV12-4
clone_size: -
d_call: -
j_call: TRBJ1-1

cdr3_aa: CASSWKEETQYF
cdr3_nt: TGTGCCAGCAGCTGGAAAGAGGAGACCCAGTACTTC
v_call: TRBV11-3
clone_size: once
d_call: -
j_call: TRBJ2-5

cdr3_aa: CASSLRRGRAEQFF
cdr3_nt: TGTGCCAGCAGCTTACGCAGGGGGCGCGCTGAGCAGTTCTTC
v_call: TRBV7-2
clone_size: -
d_call: TRBD1
j_call: TRBJ2-1

cdr3_aa: CSARGTSGSNEQFF
cdr3_nt: TGCAGTGCTAGAGGAACTAGCGGGAGTAATGAGCAGTTCTTC
v_call: TRBV20-1
clone_size: -
d_call: TRBD2
j_call: TRBJ2-1

cdr3_aa: CASSGRQSLNTEAFF
cdr3_nt: TGTGCCAGCAGCGGCCGACAGAGTCTGAACACTGAAGCTTTCTTT
v_call: TRBV7-9
clone_size: -
d_call: -
j_call: TRBJ1-1

cdr3_aa: CASSMGGAGDNEQYF
cdr3_nt: TGTGCCAGCAGCATGGGGGGTGCGGGGGACAACGAGCAGTACTTC
v_call: TRBV7-9
clone_size: few
d_call: -
j_call: TRBJ2-7

cdr3_aa: CSAAESTSGRAYNEQFF
cdr3_nt: TGCAGTGCTGCAGAGTCCACTAGCGGGAGGGCCTACAATGAGCAGTTCTTC
v_call: TRBV20-1
clone_size: -
d_call: TRBD2
j_call: TRBJ2-1

cdr3_aa: CASSRRLRQGAFTKNIQYF
cdr3_nt: TGTGCCAGCAGCCGCCGCTTGAGACAGGGGGCCTTCACCAAAAACATTCAGTACTTC
v_call: TRBV6-2/TRBV6-3
clone_size: -
d_call: TRBD1
j_call: TRBJ2-4

cdr3_aa: CASSSGRDAQYF
cdr3_nt: TGCGCCAGCAGCTCGGGGCGGGATGCGCAGTATTTT
v_call: TRBV5-1
clone_size: -
d_call: -
j_call: TRBJ2-3

cdr3_aa: CASTTAQGVNTEAFF
cdr3_nt: TGTGCCAGCACCACCGCACAGGGAGTGAACACTGAAGCTTTCTTT
v_call: TRBV7-9
clone_size: -
d_call: -
j_call: TRBJ1-1

cdr3_aa: CASSSGTGTNTQYF
cdr3_nt: TGTGCCAGCAGTTCCGGGACAGGGACGAATACGCAGTATTTT
v_call: TRBV5-4
clone_size: -
d_call: TRBD1
j_call: TRBJ2-3

cdr3_aa: CASMDDRNQPQHF
cdr3_nt: TGTGCCAGCATGGATGACAGAAATCAGCCCCAGCATTTT
v_call: TRBV6-6
clone_size: few
d_call: -
j_call: TRBJ1-5

cdr3_aa: CASSSLPGGGADVQFF
cdr3_nt: TGTGCCAGCAGCTCCCTCCCGGGCGGGGGGGCCGATGTGCAGTTCTTC
v_call: TRBV9
clone_size: once
d_call: TRBD2
j_call: TRBJ2-1

cdr3_aa: CASSTTSQGVGNQPQHF
cdr3_nt: TGTGCCAGCAGTACGACCTCCCAGGGGGTTGGCAATCAGCCCCAGCATTTT
v_call: TRBV6-2/TRBV6-3
clone_size: -
d_call: TRBD1
j_call: TRBJ1-5

cdr3_aa: CASSFTLNEQFF
cdr3_nt: TGTGCCAGCAGTTTCACGTTAAATGAGCAGTTCTTC
v_call: TRBV12-3/TRBV12-4
clone_size: -
d_call: -
j_call: TRBJ2-1

cdr3_aa: CASSLGVGQFF
cdr3_nt: TGTGCCAGCAGCTTGGGGGTTGGGCAGTTCTTC
v_call: TRBV11-3
clone_size: few
d_call: -
j_call: TRBJ2-1

cdr3_aa: CASSGDRKASYNEQFF
cdr3_nt: TGCGCCAGCAGCGGGGACCGCAAGGCATCCTACAATGAGCAGTTCTTC
v_call: TRBV5-1
clone_size: -
d_call: -
j_call: TRBJ2-1

cdr3_aa: CASSYSGTGYGETQYF
cdr3_nt: TGTGCCAGCAGTTACTCAGGGACAGGGTATGGGGAGACCCAGTACTTC
v_call: TRBV6-5
clone_size: -
d_call: TRBD1
j_call: TRBJ2-5

cdr3_aa: CATSSYTGYDYTF
cdr3_nt: TGTGCCACCAGCAGCTACACAGGTTATGACTACACCTTC
v_call: TRBV15
clone_size: -
d_call: -
j_call: TRBJ1-2

cdr3_aa: CSVVGINGRPYNEQFF
cdr3_nt: TGCAGCGTTGTCGGGATTAACGGGAGGCCGTACAATGAGCAGTTCTTC
v_call: TRBV29-1
clone_size: -
d_call: TRBD2
j_call: TRBJ2-1

cdr3_aa: CASSLSTSGSYNEQFF
cdr3_nt: TGTGCCAGCAGCCTCTCAACTAGCGGGTCCTACAATGAGCAGTTCTTC
v_call: TRBV3-1
clone_size: few
d_call: TRBD2
j_call: TRBJ2-1

cdr3_aa: CASSPDAEGGTQYF
cdr3_nt: TGCGCCAGCAGCCCGGACGCGGAGGGGGGGACCCAGTACTTC
v_call: TRBV5-1
clone_size: -
d_call: -
j_call: TRBJ2-5